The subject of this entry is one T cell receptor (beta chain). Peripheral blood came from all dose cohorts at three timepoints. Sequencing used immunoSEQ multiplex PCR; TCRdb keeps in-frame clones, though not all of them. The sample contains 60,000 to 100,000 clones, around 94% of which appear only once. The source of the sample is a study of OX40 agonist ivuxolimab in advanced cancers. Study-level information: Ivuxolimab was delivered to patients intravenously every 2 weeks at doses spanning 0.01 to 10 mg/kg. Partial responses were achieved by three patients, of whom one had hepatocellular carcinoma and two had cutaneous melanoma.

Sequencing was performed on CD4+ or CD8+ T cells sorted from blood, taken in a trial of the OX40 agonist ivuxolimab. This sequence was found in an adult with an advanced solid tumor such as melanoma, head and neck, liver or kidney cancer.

CDR3 amino acids: CASSFLAESSYNEQFF. In DNA form, the CDR3 reads TGTGCCAGCAGCTTTCTAGCGGAGAGCTCCTACAATGAGCAGTTCTTC. J is TRBJ2-1 and V is TRBV7-3; 7 bases line up with TRBD2. The CDR3 spans 16 residues. Germline V CDR1 and CDR2: SGHTA, FQGTGA. V shed 3 bases, J shed 0 bases, and the junction held 5 bases outside the gene matches.